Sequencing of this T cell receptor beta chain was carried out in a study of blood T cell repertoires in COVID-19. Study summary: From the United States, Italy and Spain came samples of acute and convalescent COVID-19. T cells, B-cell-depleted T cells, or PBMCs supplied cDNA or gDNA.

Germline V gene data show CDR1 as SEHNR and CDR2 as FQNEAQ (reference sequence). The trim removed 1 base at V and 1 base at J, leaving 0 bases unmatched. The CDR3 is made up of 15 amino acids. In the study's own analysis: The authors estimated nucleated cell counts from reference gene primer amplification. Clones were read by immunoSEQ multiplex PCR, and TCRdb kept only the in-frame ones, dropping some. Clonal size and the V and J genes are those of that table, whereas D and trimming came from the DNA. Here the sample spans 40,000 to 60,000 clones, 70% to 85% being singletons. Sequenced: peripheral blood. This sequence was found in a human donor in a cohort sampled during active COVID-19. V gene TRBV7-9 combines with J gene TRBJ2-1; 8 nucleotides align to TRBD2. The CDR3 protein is CASSLGGGSYNEQFF. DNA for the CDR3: TGTGCCAGCAGCTTAGGCGGGGGGTCCTACAATGAGCAGTTCTTC.